This TCR beta chain was observed in a study of T-cell reconstitution after alpha-beta-depleted transplantation in children. Regarding the study as a whole: The main origin of T-cell counts and diversity one year after transplant was newly produced T cells.

Molecular barcoding with unique molecular identifiers was used for the TCRbeta library. TCRdb reprocessed the PCR reads via MiXCR and lists one record per CDR3 protein. The table lists roughly 120,000 distinct CDR3 sequences, 20% to 25% of them singletons. This clonotype has ten or more counts. Its antigen is as yet unknown. With 1 base clipped from V and 6 bases from J, the junction kept 3 bases outside the gene matches. This CDR3 has 15 residues. Germline V gives CDR1 SGHAT, CDR2 FQNNGV. This chain connects TRBV11-2 to TRBJ2-1; 10 bases match TRBD2. The specimen was PBMCs, mostly from graft donor cells, collected 180 days after TCRalphabeta/CD19-depleted stem cell transplant. This receptor was obtained from a male patient aged 2 to 9 who had a stem cell transplant for chronic granulomatous disease, so the T cells may come from the graft donor. Here the CDR3 DNA reads TGTGCCAGCAGCTTAGGTACTAGCGGGACCAATGAGCAGTTCTTC. The encoded protein is CASSLGTSGTNEQFF.